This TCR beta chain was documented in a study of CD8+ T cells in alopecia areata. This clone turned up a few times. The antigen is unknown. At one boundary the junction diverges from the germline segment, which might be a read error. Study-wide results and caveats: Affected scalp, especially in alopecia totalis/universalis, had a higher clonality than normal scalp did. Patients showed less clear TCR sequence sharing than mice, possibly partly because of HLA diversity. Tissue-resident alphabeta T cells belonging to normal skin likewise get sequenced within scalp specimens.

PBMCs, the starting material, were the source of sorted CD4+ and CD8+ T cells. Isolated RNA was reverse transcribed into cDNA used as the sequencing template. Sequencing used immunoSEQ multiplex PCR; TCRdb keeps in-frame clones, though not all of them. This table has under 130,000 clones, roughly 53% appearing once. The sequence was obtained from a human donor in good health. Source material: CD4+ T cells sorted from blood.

The CDR3 protein is CASSLGQGGNNEQFF. CDR3 bases: TGTGCTAGCAGCTTAGGACAGGGCGGCAACAATGAGCAGTTCTTC. This rearrangement joins TRBV7-7 to TRBJ2-1; 8 positions agree with TRBD1. The CDR3 sequence is 15 residues long. Germline assignment: CDR1 SSHAT and CDR2 FNYEAQ (reference sequence).